The entry below describes one T cell receptor (beta chain). Its matching antigen is unknown. In every patient, relapse followed autologous stem cell transplantation, while exposure to brentuximab vedotin differed. Per germline, CDR1 MNHNS and CDR2 SASEGT. With 2 bases clipped from V and 4 bases from J, the junction kept 3 bases outside the gene matches. The CDR3 spans 14 residues. This entry comes from a study of PD-1 blockade in classical Hodgkin lymphoma. Study conclusions and caveats: Baseline diversity in complete responders resembled that of newly diagnosed patients.

Profiling relied on immunoSEQ multiplex PCR, and the TCRdb table lists in-frame clones only, not all of them. The sample contains roughly 140,000 clones, about 78% of which appear only once. The origin of this receptor is a human donor with classical Hodgkin lymphoma. The sample consisted of peripheral blood mononuclear cells (PBMCs), taken before the second cycle of nivolumab. The chain has TRBV6-1 and TRBJ1-2, with 8 bases lining up with TRBD1. The chain's CDR3 is CASSEQGAFYGYTF. The CDR3 region has the DNA TGTGCCAGCAGTGAACAGGGGGCCTTCTATGGCTACACCTTC.